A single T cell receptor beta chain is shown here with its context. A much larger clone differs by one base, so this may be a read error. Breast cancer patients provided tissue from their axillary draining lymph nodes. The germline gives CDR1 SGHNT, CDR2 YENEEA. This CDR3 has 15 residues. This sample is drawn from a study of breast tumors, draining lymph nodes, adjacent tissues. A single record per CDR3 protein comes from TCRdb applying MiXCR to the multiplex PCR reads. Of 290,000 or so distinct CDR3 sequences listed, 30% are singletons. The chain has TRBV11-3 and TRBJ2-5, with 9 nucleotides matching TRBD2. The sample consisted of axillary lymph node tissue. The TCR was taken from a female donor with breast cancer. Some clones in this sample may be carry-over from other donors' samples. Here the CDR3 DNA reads TGTGCCAGCAGCCCTGCCGGGACTAGCCAAGGGACCCAGTACTTC. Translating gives CASSPAGTSQGTQYF.